Given below is one T cell receptor beta chain in context. Antigen unknown. The data are from a study of T cell responses to AZD1222 COVID-19 vaccine. Broader study findings: Repertoires were obtained solely post-peak T cell response. Unmutated variant regions are reportedly the target of nearly half of TCRs that are spike-specific. Spike-wide vaccine-associated CD4 TCRs dominated at 160-218 and 743-854.

Using immunoSEQ multiplex PCR, the repertoire was profiled, and TCRdb retains in-frame clones only, with some absent. The top ten clones hold over 8.5% of a sample with some 120,000 clones, around nine tenths of them seen once. Trimming shortened V by 1 base and J by 6 bases, and 6 bases separated the two germline ends. The CDR3 length is 13 residues. Germline lookup yields CDR1 MRHNA and CDR2 SNTAGT. The sequenced sample was peripheral blood, obtained on day 0 of AZD1222 vaccination. This TCR came from an adult in good health. This sequence joins TRBV6-4 and TRBJ2-2; D is unresolved. CDR3 in DNA: TGTGCCAGCAGTGACTTTTCGGCCGGGGAGCTGTTTTTT. Protein product: CASSDFSAGELFF.